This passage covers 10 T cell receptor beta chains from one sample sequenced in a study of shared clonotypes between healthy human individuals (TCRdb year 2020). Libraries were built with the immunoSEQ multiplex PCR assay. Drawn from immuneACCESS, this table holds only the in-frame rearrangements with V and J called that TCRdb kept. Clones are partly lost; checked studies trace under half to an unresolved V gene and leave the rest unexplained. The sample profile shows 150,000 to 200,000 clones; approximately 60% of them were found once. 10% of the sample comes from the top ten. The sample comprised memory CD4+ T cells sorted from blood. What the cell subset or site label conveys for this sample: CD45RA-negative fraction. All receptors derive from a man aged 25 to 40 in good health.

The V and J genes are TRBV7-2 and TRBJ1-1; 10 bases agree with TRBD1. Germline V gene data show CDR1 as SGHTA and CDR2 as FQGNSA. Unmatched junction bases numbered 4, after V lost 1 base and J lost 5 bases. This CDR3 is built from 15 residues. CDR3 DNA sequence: TGTGCCAGCAGCTTAGTTGGACAGGGGGGGACTGAAGCTTTCTTT. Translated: CASSLVGQGGTEAFF. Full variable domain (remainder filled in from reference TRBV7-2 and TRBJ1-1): GAGVSQSPSNKVTEKGKDVELRCDPISGHTALYWYRQSLGQGLEFLIYFQGNSAPDKSGLPSDRFSAERTGGSVSTLTIQRTQQEDSAVYLCASSLVGQGGTEAFFGQGTRLTVV.

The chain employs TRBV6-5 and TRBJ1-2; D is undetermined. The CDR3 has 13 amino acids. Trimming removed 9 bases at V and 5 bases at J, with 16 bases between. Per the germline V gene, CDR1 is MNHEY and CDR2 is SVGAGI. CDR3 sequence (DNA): TGTGCCAGAACGCCGGGCCTCATTTATGGCTACACCTTC. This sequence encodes CARTPGLIYGYTF.

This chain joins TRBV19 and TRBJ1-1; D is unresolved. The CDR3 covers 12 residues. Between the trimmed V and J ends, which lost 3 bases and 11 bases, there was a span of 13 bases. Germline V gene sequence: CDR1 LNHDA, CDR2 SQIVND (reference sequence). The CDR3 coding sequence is TGTGCCAGTAGTATCATAGGCGGGGAGGCTTTCTTT. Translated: CASSIIGGEAFF.

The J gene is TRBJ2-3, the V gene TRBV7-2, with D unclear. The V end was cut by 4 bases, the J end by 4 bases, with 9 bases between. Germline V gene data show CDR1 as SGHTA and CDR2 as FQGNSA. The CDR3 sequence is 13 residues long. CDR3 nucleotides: TGTGCCAGCAGCTCCATTATAGCAGATACGCAGTATTTT. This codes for CASSSIIADTQYF.

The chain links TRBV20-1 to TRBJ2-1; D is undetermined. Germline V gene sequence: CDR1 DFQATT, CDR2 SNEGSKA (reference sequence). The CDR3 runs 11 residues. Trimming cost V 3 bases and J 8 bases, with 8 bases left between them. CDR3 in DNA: TGCAGTGCTAGTATGAACCATGAGCAGTTCTTC. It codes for CSASMNHEQFF.

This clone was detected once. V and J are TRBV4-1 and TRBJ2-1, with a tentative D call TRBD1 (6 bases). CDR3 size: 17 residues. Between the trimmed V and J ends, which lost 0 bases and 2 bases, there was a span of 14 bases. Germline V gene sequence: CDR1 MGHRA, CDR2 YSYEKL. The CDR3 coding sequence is TGCGCCAGCAGCCAAGATCCAGGGGCCGGGACCTACAATGAGCAGTTCTTC. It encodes CASSQDPGAGTYNEQFF.

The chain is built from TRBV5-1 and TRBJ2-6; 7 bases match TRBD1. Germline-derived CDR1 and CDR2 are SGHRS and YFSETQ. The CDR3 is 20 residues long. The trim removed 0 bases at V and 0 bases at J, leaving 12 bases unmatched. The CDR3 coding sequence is TGCGCCAGCAGCTTGGTACCTATCAGGGGGAAAAGCTCTGGGGCCAACGTCCTGACTTTC. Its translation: CASSLVPIRGKSSGANVLTF.

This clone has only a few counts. The CDR3 loop reads CASSTGQQRECGFYEQYF. The CDR3 DNA sequence: TGTGCCAGCAGTACGGGACAGCAGCGGGAGTGCGGGTTCTATGAGCAGTACTTC. V and J are TRBV25-1 and TRBJ2-7, with D perhaps matching TRBD2 (8 bases). This CDR3 is 18 amino acids long. V lost 5 bases to trimming and J lost 7 bases, with 30 bases between them. Germline CDR1 MGHDK, CDR2 SYGVNS.

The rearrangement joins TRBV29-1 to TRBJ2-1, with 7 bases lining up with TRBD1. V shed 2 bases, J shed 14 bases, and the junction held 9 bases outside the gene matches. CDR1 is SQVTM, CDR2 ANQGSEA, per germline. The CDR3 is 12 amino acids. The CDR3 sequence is CSVETNRGPEFF. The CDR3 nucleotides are TGCAGCGTTGAAACTAACAGGGGCCCTGAGTTCTTC.

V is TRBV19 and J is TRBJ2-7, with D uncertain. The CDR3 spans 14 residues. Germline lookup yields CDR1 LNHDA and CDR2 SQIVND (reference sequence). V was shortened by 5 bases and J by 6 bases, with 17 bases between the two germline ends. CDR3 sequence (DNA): TGTGCCAGTAGTTCCAAGGGAAGGCTTGGCGAGCAGTACTTC. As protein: CASSSKGRLGEQYF.